The 31 T cell receptor beta chains given below trace back to one sample, sequenced in a study of blood T cell repertoires in COVID-19 (dated by TCRdb to the early 2020s). Library prep was done by the immunoSEQ multiplex PCR assay. TCRdb mirrors the immuneACCESS table, restricted to in-frame sequences. Some clones are absent from its copies; in checked studies, under half trace to an unresolved V gene, and the reason for the others is unknown. The sample table lists about 39,000 clones, around 83% of them with a count of one. The ten largest account for about 4% of the sample. The sample was peripheral blood. Receptors originate from a man in his sixties with acute or convalescent COVID-19.

The chain recombines TRBV10-3 with TRBJ1-4, with D perhaps TRBD1 (5 bases). V lost 10 bases and J lost 1, with 13 bases in between. In germline, CDR1 is ENHRY, CDR2 SYGVKD. This CDR3 spans 14 amino acids. The CDR3, as DNA: TGTGCCACCAAGGGGATGGGAACTAATGAAAAACTGTTTTTT. This codes for CATKGMGTNEKLFF.

In this sample, this clone turned up a few times. This sequence joins TRBV5-4 and TRBJ1-5, with a possible D match to TRBD1 (5 bases). V gave up 0 bases and J gave up 2 bases, with 6 bases separating them. The length of the CDR3 is 14 residues. From germline, CDR1 is SGHNT and CDR2 YYREEE (reference sequence). CDR3 sequence: CASSLAGGNQPQHF. DNA of the CDR3: TGTGCCAGCAGCTTGGCGGGGGGCAATCAGCCCCAGCATTTT.

The V and J genes are TRBV6-1 and TRBJ1-5; 11 positions match TRBD1. This CDR3 has 19 amino acids. The V and J ends lost 2 bases and 0 bases, in that order; junction bases with no gene match: 9. Germline CDR1 is MNHNS and CDR2 is SASEGT. The CDR3: CASSESSGQGAGSNQPQHF. In DNA form, the CDR3 reads TGTGCCAGCAGTGAAAGTAGCGGACAGGGGGCAGGTAGCAATCAGCCCCAGCATTTT.

This chain uses TRBV6-6 with TRBJ1-1, with 10 bases fitting TRBD1. The CDR3 spans 15 residues. With 4 bases clipped from V and 1 base from J, the junction kept 3 bases outside the gene matches. The germline CDR1 and CDR2 sequences are MNHNY and SVGAGI (reference sequence). CDR3 sequence reads: CASSSRTGGNTEAFF. In nucleotides, the CDR3 is TGTGCCAGCAGTTCCAGGACAGGGGGGAACACTGAAGCTTTCTTT.

The chain employs TRBV6-5 and TRBJ1-5, with a possible D match to TRBD1 (6 bases). This CDR3 contains 15 residues. Germline assignment: CDR1 MNHEY and CDR2 SVGAGI. The germline V and J ends were trimmed by 6 bases and 3 bases, with 15 bases remaining between them. The CDR3 coding sequence is TGTGCCAGCAGGGTTAACAGGGCCTTCAATCAGCCCCAGCATTTT. This gives the protein CASRVNRAFNQPQHF.

The V call is TRBV7-9, the J call TRBJ2-1, with 12 bases matching TRBD2. V was clipped by 3 bases and J by 6 bases; unmatched bases: 9. CDR3 length: 17 residues. Per germline, CDR1 SEHNR and CDR2 FQNEAQ (reference sequence). CDR3 DNA sequence: TGTGCCAGCAGCTTTTCGCTAGCGGGAGGGCTGTCCAATGAGCAGTTCTTC. Its protein product is CASSFSLAGGLSNEQFF.

The gene calls are TRBV11-2 and TRBJ2-7; no firm D call. Germline loops: CDR1 SGHAT, CDR2 FQNNGV. The V gene lost 7 bases and the J gene lost 3 bases, with 10 bases spanning the gap. This CDR3 is 12 amino acids long. The chain's CDR3 is CASKRVNYEQYF. CDR3 sequence (DNA): TGTGCCAGCAAACGGGTTAACTACGAGCAGTACTTC.

The V gene is TRBV6-1, the J gene TRBJ2-1; 9 nucleotides align to TRBD2. From germline, CDR1 is MNHNS and CDR2 SASEGT. The CDR3 consists of 16 residues. V lost 4 bases, J lost 7 bases, and 11 bases stayed unmatched. The CDR3 sequence is CASSGPISGSLNEQFF. CDR3 nucleotides: TGTGCCAGCAGTGGCCCTATTAGCGGGAGTCTAAATGAGCAGTTCTTC.

This chain connects TRBV4-1 to TRBJ1-5; no clear D gene. Deletions cut 4 bases from V and 0 bases from J, with 10 bases between. Germline V gene sequence: CDR1 MGHRA, CDR2 YSYEKL. The CDR3 loop spans 15 amino acids. In nucleotides, the CDR3 is TGCGCCAGCAGCCTGGAGATTGATAGCAATCAGCCCCAGCATTTT. This encodes CASSLEIDSNQPQHF.

CDR3 amino acids: CASSQSSGSSYEQYF. Here the CDR3 DNA reads TGTGCCAGCAGCCAATCTAGCGGGAGCTCCTACGAGCAGTACTTC. The V and J genes are TRBV28 and TRBJ2-7, with 10 nucleotides matching TRBD2. CDR3 length: 15 residues. With V trimmed by 6 bases and J by 0 bases, 5 bases remained unmatched. Germline CDR1 MDHEN, CDR2 SYDVKM.

The V gene is TRBV9, the J gene TRBJ2-7; 8 bases are a match to TRBD1. The CDR3 contains 15 residues. V lost 3 bases, J lost 2 bases, and 7 bases stayed unmatched. The germline gives CDR1 SGDLS, CDR2 YYNGEE. CDR3 nucleotides: TGTGCCAGCAGCGCAGGGGGCATCGCAACCTACGAGCAGTACTTC. This gives the protein CASSAGGIATYEQYF. Full variable domain (remainder filled in from reference TRBV9 and TRBJ2-7): DSGVTQTPKHLITATGQRVTLRCSPRSGDLSVYWYQQSLDQGLQFLIQYYNGEERAKGNILERFSAQQFPDLHSELNLSSLELGDSALYFCASSAGGIATYEQYFGPGTRLTVT.

The chain couples TRBV7-2 to TRBJ2-7, with D possibly TRBD1 on 6 matching bases. The CDR3 extends over 15 amino acids. Germline V gives CDR1 SGHTA, CDR2 FQGNSA. Trimming cost V 1 base and J 5 bases, with 15 bases left between them. The CDR3 loop is CASSLGGQGKDEQYF. The CDR3 DNA is TGTGCCAGCAGCTTAGGTGGGCAGGGGAAGGACGAGCAGTACTTC. Full variable domain (remainder filled in from reference TRBV7-2 and TRBJ2-7): GAGVSQSPSNKVTEKGKDVELRCDPISGHTALYWYRQSLGQGLEFLIYFQGNSAPDKSGLPSDRFSAERTGGSVSTLTIQRTQQEDSAVYLCASSLGGQGKDEQYFGPGTRLTVT.

The chain combines TRBV12-3 or TRBV12-4 with TRBJ1-1; D might be TRBD1 (6 bases). The CDR3 length is 13 residues. V was clipped by 0 bases and J by 8 bases, with 10 bases between them. In nucleotides, the CDR3 is TGTGCCAGCAGTTTAGCGGGGGCGACGGAAGCTTTCTTT. Translation: CASSLAGATEAFF.

This chain connects TRBV2 to TRBJ2-7; 8 bases match TRBD2. There are 14 residues in the CDR3. Germline loops: CDR1 SNHLY, CDR2 FYNNEI. The trim removed 6 bases at V and 4 bases at J, leaving 8 bases unmatched. The CDR3, as DNA: TGTGCCAGCAGACCTGGCGGGGGGATTTACGAGCAGTACTTC. Translating it yields CASRPGGGIYEQYF.

This chain connects TRBV2 to TRBJ1-1; D may be TRBD1 (5 bases). Trimming left V 10 bases short and J 11 bases short, with 20 bases between. The CDR3 is 12 residues long. The germline V gene encodes CDR1 SNHLY and CDR2 FYNNEI. CDR3 region: CATAGGGVEAFF. In nucleotides, the CDR3 is TGTGCCACCGCCGGGGGGGGAGTGGAGGCTTTCTTT.

This clone was seen a handful of times. This chain connects TRBV9 to TRBJ1-6; 7 nucleotides agree with TRBD1. Germline trimming cut 1 base from V and 9 bases from J; bases unmatched to any gene: 16. The CDR3 length is 18 residues. CDR1 SGDLS and CDR2 YYNGEE come from the germline V gene. The DNA of the CDR3 is TGTGCCAGCAGCGTATCACCTACAATCCAGGGGGTGAGTTCACCCCTCCACTTT. It yields the protein CASSVSPTIQGVSSPLHF.

The rearrangement links TRBV19 to TRBJ2-1; the match to TRBD2 covers 10 bases. The CDR3 consists of 14 residues. V trimming: 10 bases; J trimming: 9 bases; junction bases outside the gene matches: 12. Germline CDR1 and CDR2: LNHDA and SQIVND (reference sequence). The CDR3 DNA reads as TGTGCCATTGGCGGGCTAGCGGGAGCCCCTGAGCAGTTCTTC. As protein: CAIGGLAGAPEQFF.

The chain recombines TRBV19 with TRBJ2-3; D perhaps matches TRBD2 (6 bases). V lost 5 bases and J lost 4, with 10 bases in between. CDR1 is LNHDA, CDR2 SQIVND, per germline (reference sequence). CDR3 length equals 13 residues. Here the CDR3 DNA reads TGTGCCAGTAGTCCCGGGGAGGCAGATACGCAGTATTTT. Its translation is CASSPGEADTQYF.

The chain has TRBV5-1 and TRBJ1-6; D perhaps matches TRBD1 (5 bases). The CDR3 consists of 13 residues. The ends were cut back, 0 bases at V and 10 bases at J, with 8 bases in the middle. Germline V CDR1 and CDR2: SGHRS, YFSETQ. CDR3 protein: CASSLEGRSPLHF. As DNA, the CDR3 is TGCGCCAGCAGCTTGGAGGGGCGATCACCCCTCCACTTT.

CDR3 in amino acids: CASSWAAIGVSTGELFF. CDR3 in DNA: TGTGCCAGCAGCTGGGCCGCGATAGGTGTTTCGACCGGGGAGCTGTTTTTT. The chain uses TRBV5-5 and TRBJ2-2; no firm D call. This CDR3 has 17 residues. Per the germline V gene, CDR1 is SGHKS and CDR2 is YYEKEE (reference sequence). The V end was cut by 3 bases, the J end by 5 bases, with 20 bases between.

This clone was counted once. The gene calls are TRBV6-2 or TRBV6-3 and TRBJ1-3; 7 nucleotides match TRBD1. Germline V gives CDR1 MNHEY, CDR2 SVGEGT. The junction had 3 bases not matched to a gene; V was cut back by 4 bases and J by 0 bases. The CDR3 contains 15 residues. The CDR3 loop is CASSSGQISGNTIYF. DNA of the CDR3: TGTGCCAGCAGTTCGGGACAGATCTCTGGAAACACCATATATTTT.

The chain links TRBV5-8 to TRBJ1-6, with no clear D. The CDR3 has 11 residues. V gave up 7 bases and J gave up 7 bases, with 6 bases separating them. Germline CDR1 reads SGHTS; CDR2 reads YDEGEE. The CDR3 DNA reads as TGTGCCAGCGGAGGGAATTCACCCCTCCACTTT. Translating it yields CASGGNSPLHF. The entire variable domain, with the rest obtained from reference TRBV5-8 and TRBJ1-6, is as follows: EAGVTQSPTHLIKTRGQQATLRCSPISGHTSVYWYQQALGLGLQFLLWYDEGEERNRGNFPPRFSGRQFPNYSSELNVNALELEDSALYLCASGGNSPLHFGNGTRLTVT.

This clone appeared once. The chain employs TRBV6-5 and TRBJ1-2, with no clear D. The CDR3 totals 11 residues. Germline CDR1 and CDR2: MNHEY and SVGAGI. V dropped 7 bases and J dropped 1 base, with 4 bases sitting between them. CDR3 nucleotides: TGTGCCAGCAATCTTAACTATGGCTACACCTTC. Translation: CASNLNYGYTF.

J is TRBJ2-3 and V is TRBV5-1; tentative D call: TRBD2 (6 bases). V was trimmed by 0 bases and J by 5 bases, leaving 13 bases between them. Germline V gene data show CDR1 as SGHRS and CDR2 as YFSETQ. There are 15 residues in the CDR3. In nucleotides, the CDR3 is TGCGCCAGCAGCTTGGAAGGTAGCGGCATAGATACGCAGTATTTT. Its protein is CASSLEGSGIDTQYF. The full variable domain, rest sourced from reference TRBV5-1 and TRBJ2-3, is KAGVTQTPRYLIKTRGQQVTLSCSPISGHRSVSWYQQTPGQGLQFLFEYFSETQRNKGNFPGRFSGRQFSNSRSEMNVSTLELGDSALYLCASSLEGSGIDTQYFGPGTRLTVL.

The J gene is TRBJ2-7, the V gene TRBV10-3, with 10 nucleotides matching TRBD2. CDR3 length: 13 residues. V gave up 10 bases and J gave up 9 bases; unmatched junction bases: 12. Germline loops: CDR1 ENHRY, CDR2 SYGVKD. The CDR3: CATLELAGEAQYF. CDR3 DNA sequence: TGTGCCACCCTCGAGCTAGCGGGAGAGGCGCAGTACTTC.

The V gene is TRBV12-5, the J gene TRBJ1-6; D unresolved. Germline lookup yields CDR1 LGHNT and CDR2 FRNRAP. The CDR3 extends over 16 amino acids. Trimming pared 3 bases from V and 10 bases from J, leaving 19 bases between. As DNA, the CDR3 is TGTGCTAGTGGTTTACCCGAGGCACCTAGGAGCTCACCCCTCCACTTT. The encoded protein is CASGLPEAPRSSPLHF. Looking up the rest from reference TRBV12-5 and TRBJ1-6 gives the full variable domain: DARVTQTPRHKVTEMGQEVTMRCQPILGHNTVFWYRQTMMQGLELLAYFRNRAPLDDSGMPKDRFSAEMPDATLATLKIQPSEPRDSAVYFCASGLPEAPRSSPLHFGNGTRLTVT.

A few counts support this clone. CDR3 nucleotides: TGTGCCAGCAGTGAAACAATTAATCAGCCCCAGCATTTT. This encodes CASSETINQPQHF. V is TRBV6-1 and J is TRBJ1-5, with D uncertain. This CDR3 is 13 amino acids long. Trimming took off 2 bases at V and 4 bases at J, with 6 bases between the two ends. CDR1 and CDR2 (germline): MNHNS, SASEGT.

The gene calls are TRBV24-1 and TRBJ2-1; D gene unclear. The CDR3 loop spans 16 amino acids. V was pared by 3 bases and J by 0 bases, with 11 bases between. Looked up from germline, CDR1 is KGHDR and CDR2 is SFDVKD. Here the CDR3 reads CATSDPDSSSYNEQFF. In DNA form, the CDR3 reads TGTGCCACCAGTGATCCTGACTCAAGCTCCTACAATGAGCAGTTCTTC.

This rearrangement joins TRBV10-3 to TRBJ2-5; D call uncertain. V shed 0 bases and J shed 4 bases, with 6 bases lying between them. Germline values: CDR1 ENHRY, CDR2 SYGVKD. The CDR3 totals 13 residues. CDR3 amino acids: CAISESTLETQYF. The CDR3 region has the DNA TGTGCCATCAGTGAGTCGACTCTAGAGACCCAGTACTTC.

The rearrangement joins TRBV7-9 to TRBJ1-2; no clear D. The V end lost 2 bases, the J end lost 6 bases, and 7 bases lay between the germline ends. This CDR3 has 12 amino acids. Germline V gives CDR1 SEHNR, CDR2 FQNEAQ (reference sequence). CDR3 loop: CASSLNLDGYTF. CDR3 DNA sequence: TGTGCCAGCAGCTTAAACTTGGATGGCTACACCTTC.

This chain links TRBV7-9 with TRBJ2-7; 10 bases align to TRBD1. After removal of 5 bases from V and 4 bases from J, the junction contained 11 bases not matched to a gene. Germline-derived CDR1 and CDR2 are SEHNR and FQNEAQ (reference sequence). The CDR3 sequence is 16 residues long. CDR3 loop: CASSLRPGQGSYEQYF. CDR3 nucleotide sequence: TGTGCCAGCAGCCTTCGTCCGGGACAGGGGTCTTACGAGCAGTACTTC. The whole variable domain, filled in from reference TRBV7-9 and TRBJ2-7, reads DTGVSQNPRHKITKRGQNVTFRCDPISEHNRLYWYRQTLGQGPEFLTYFQNEAQLEKSRLLSDRFSAERPKGSFSTLEIQRTEQGDSAMYLCASSLRPGQGSYEQYFGPGTRLTVT.